These 32 T cell receptor beta chains came from one sample sequenced in a study of blood T cell repertoires in COVID-19. Generated by immunoSEQ multiplex PCR, the TCRdb table keeps only in-frame clones and is missing some. Found here are 100,000 to 150,000 clones, around four fifths of them singletons; the top ten hold 5.5% to 6%. The sequenced material came from peripheral blood. The source of these receptors is an elderly man with active or convalescent COVID-19.

The chain combines TRBV5-8 with TRBJ2-1; maybe TRBD1 (6 bases). Per the germline V gene, CDR1 is SGHTS and CDR2 is YDEGEE. CDR3 length: 15 residues. Trimming shortened V by 1 base and J by 3 bases, and 11 bases separated the two germline ends. CDR3 region: CASSLRGGNYNEQFF. For the CDR3, the DNA is TGTGCCAGCAGCTTGCGAGGGGGAAACTACAATGAGCAGTTCTTC.

This clone has more than one count but fewer than ten. CDR3: CASSLQGLEQYF. The CDR3 DNA reads as TGTGCCAGCAGCTTACAGGGGCTCGAGCAGTACTTC. The V and J genes are TRBV5-4 and TRBJ2-7, with TRBD1 identical over 7 bases. With V trimmed by 2 bases and J by 6 bases, 2 bases remained unmatched. The CDR3 runs to 12 residues. Per germline, CDR1 SGHNT and CDR2 YYREEE (reference sequence).

This chain links TRBV7-2 with TRBJ1-6, with D uncertain. Germline assignment: CDR1 SGHTA and CDR2 FQGNSA. This CDR3 contains 15 residues. Trimming stripped 5 bases from V and 3 bases from J, with 11 bases between. Here the CDR3 DNA reads TGTGCCAGCAGCCGGGAGCTGTTCTATAATTCACCCCTCCACTTT. It codes for CASSRELFYNSPLHF.

This clone has just a few counts. V usage is TRBV6-5 and J usage is TRBJ1-2; 7 nucleotides match TRBD1. This CDR3 is 14 amino acids long. Germline CDR1 is MNHEY and CDR2 is SVGAGI. J lost 6 bases, V lost 7 bases, and 11 bases had no gene match. CDR3 sequence: CASTRQGILDGYTF. CDR3 bases: TGTGCCAGCACCCGACAGGGAATATTGGATGGCTACACCTTC.

The table lists this clone with a count of one. This chain connects TRBV4-2 to TRBJ1-4; TRBD1 might be the D (6 bases). Trimming left V 0 bases short and J 6 bases short, with 20 bases between. CDR1 and CDR2 (germline): LGHNA, YNFKEQ. There are 18 residues in the CDR3. CDR3 in DNA: TGTGCCAGCAGCCAAGATCTGGCAGGGGCCGCCTATTATGAAAAACTGTTTTTT. This sequence encodes CASSQDLAGAAYYEKLFF.

V is TRBV2 and J is TRBJ2-7, with 10 bases lining up with TRBD2. The CDR3 is made up of 14 amino acids. The germline V gene encodes CDR1 SNHLY and CDR2 FYNNEI. V was pared by 5 bases and J by 7 bases, with 8 bases of the junction left unmatched. The CDR3 DNA is TGTGCCAGCAGTATAGCTAGCGGGGGCAATGAGCAGTACTTC. Its translation is CASSIASGGNEQYF. The full variable domain, with the rest looked up from reference TRBV2 and TRBJ2-7, is EPEVTQTPSHQVTQMGQEVILRCVPISNHLYFYWYRQILGQKVEFLVSFYNNEISEKSEIFDDQFSVERPDGSNFTLKIRSTKLEDSAMYFCASSIASGGNEQYFGPGTRLTVT.

The chain couples TRBV2 to TRBJ2-3, with D unclear. Trimming stripped 6 bases from V and 4 bases from J, with 8 bases between. The CDR3 contains 12 residues. Germline assignment: CDR1 SNHLY and CDR2 FYNNEI. CDR3 amino acids: CASSYSSDTQYF. In nucleotides, the CDR3 is TGTGCCAGCAGCTACTCTTCAGATACGCAGTATTTT.

This chain's CDR3 is CASSTIPGTGERTKNIQYF. The CDR3, as DNA: TGCGCCAGCAGCACGATACCCGGGACAGGGGAGAGGACCAAAAACATTCAGTACTTC. V and J are TRBV5-1 and TRBJ2-4; TRBD1 matches at 10 bases. Looked up from germline, CDR1 is SGHRS and CDR2 is YFSETQ. Trimming cost V 4 bases and J 2 bases; bases outside gene matches: 15. The CDR3 has 19 amino acids. Looking up the rest from reference TRBV5-1 and TRBJ2-4 gives the full variable domain: KAGVTQTPRYLIKTRGQQVTLSCSPISGHRSVSWYQQTPGQGLQFLFEYFSETQRNKGNFPGRFSGRQFSNSRSEMNVSTLELGDSALYLCASSTIPGTGERTKNIQYFGAGTRLSVL.

This chain links TRBV30 with TRBJ1-1; possibly TRBD1 for D (6 bases). V gave up 5 bases and J gave up 4 bases, with 14 bases separating them. Per the germline V gene, CDR1 is GTSNPN and CDR2 is SVGIG (reference sequence). CDR3 length: 13 residues. CDR3 sequence reads: CAWLRTGTTEAFF. As DNA, the CDR3 is TGTGCCTGGCTCCGTACAGGGACCACTGAAGCTTTCTTT.

The V and J genes are TRBV6-2 or TRBV6-3 and TRBJ1-2, with 7 nucleotides matching TRBD1. The J segment lost 7 bases and the V segment lost 2 bases, leaving 7 bases of the junction unmatched. Looked up from germline, CDR1 is MNHEY and CDR2 is SVGEGT. The CDR3 runs to 14 residues. CDR3 nucleotides: TGTGCCAGCAGTTACGTACAGGGGACAAGTGGCTACACCTTC. Translation gives CASSYVQGTSGYTF.

The CDR3 coding sequence is TGTGCCAGTACCTCCGGGACAGGTGATAATTCACCCCTCCACTTT. Protein sequence: CASTSGTGDNSPLHF. V usage is TRBV19 and J usage is TRBJ1-6; 8 bases fit TRBD1. The CDR3 is made up of 15 amino acids. Unmatched junction bases numbered 7, after V lost 7 bases and J lost 5 bases. Germline V lookup: CDR1 LNHDA, CDR2 SQIVND (reference sequence). Combining the CDR3 with reference TRBV19 and TRBJ1-6 gives the whole variable domain DGGITQSPKYLFRKEGQNVTLSCEQNLNHDAMYWYRQDPGQGLRLIYYSQIVNDFQKGDIAEGYSVSREKKESFPLTVTSAQKNPTAFYLCASTSGTGDNSPLHFGNGTRLTVT.

V gene TRBV18 combines with J gene TRBJ1-1; 8 nucleotides align to TRBD1. Germline-derived CDR1 and CDR2 are KGHSH and LQKENI. CDR3 length equals 15 residues. V dropped 6 bases and J dropped 5; count of bases not matched to a gene: 11. CDR3 protein: CASSTGTGRATEAFF. In nucleotides, the CDR3 is TGTGCCAGCTCGACCGGGACAGGAAGGGCAACTGAAGCTTTCTTT.

The CDR3 protein is CAVSGFSSTDTQYF. In nucleotides, the CDR3 is TGTGCCGTTTCCGGGTTTTCTAGCACAGATACGCAGTATTTT. The chain is built from TRBV10-3 and TRBJ2-3, with unresolved D. CDR1 ENHRY and CDR2 SYGVKD come from the germline V gene. The CDR3 sequence is 14 residues long. V was cut by 11 bases and J by 0 bases, with 15 bases left in between.

The V call is TRBV7-2, the J call TRBJ1-2; 7 nucleotides agree with TRBD1. The CDR3 extends over 15 amino acids. In germline, CDR1 is SGHTA, CDR2 FQGNSA. The junction had 1 base not matched to a gene; V was cut back by 0 bases and J by 0 bases. CDR3 loop: CASSLAGTANYGYTF. DNA of the CDR3: TGTGCCAGCAGCTTAGCGGGGACAGCTAACTATGGCTACACCTTC.

The V and J genes are TRBV12-3 or TRBV12-4 and TRBJ1-2; D might be TRBD1 (5 bases). V was shortened by 3 bases and J by 7 bases, with 12 bases between the two germline ends. The CDR3 loop spans 13 amino acids. The DNA of the CDR3 is TGTGCCAGCAGTTTCGGGGGGTTTGGTGGCTACACCTTC. This translates into CASSFGGFGGYTF.

This clone has only a few counts. The chain carries TRBV4-3 and TRBJ1-2; D perhaps matches TRBD1 (6 bases). The CDR3 length is 17 residues. The V gene's germline CDR1 is LGHNA and CDR2 YSLEER. Trimming pared 4 bases from V and 0 bases from J, leaving 18 bases between. The DNA of the CDR3 is TGCGCCAGCAGCCGCCTAGCAGGGGCTCGGACTAACTATGGCTACACCTTC. Translating gives CASSRLAGARTNYGYTF.

The V gene is TRBV10-3, the J gene TRBJ2-1; the match to TRBD1 covers 7 bases. The CDR3 is 17 residues long. After removal of 0 bases from V and 4 bases from J, the junction contained 9 bases not matched to a gene. CDR1 ENHRY and CDR2 SYGVKD come from the germline V gene. In DNA form, the CDR3 reads TGTGCCATCAGTGAGTCTCGAGGACAGGTGTCTTACAATGAGCAGTTCTTC. Protein: CAISESRGQVSYNEQFF.

The V gene is TRBV6-5, the J gene TRBJ2-7, with D maybe TRBD1 (5 bases). The CDR3 runs to 13 residues. Germline CDR1 reads MNHEY; CDR2 reads SVGAGI. V was trimmed by 3 bases and J by 2 bases, leaving 8 bases between them. The CDR3 is CASSYDSPYEQYF. The DNA for the CDR3 is TGTGCCAGCAGTTATGACAGTCCCTACGAGCAGTACTTC.

This clone was seen a single time. Compared with germline, one end of the junction differs, possibly owing to a read error. The V call is TRBV28, the J call TRBJ1-6, with D unclear. Per the germline V gene, CDR1 is MDHEN and CDR2 is SYDVKM. There are 12 residues in the CDR3. CDR3 amino acids: CASSSSRPPVNF. The CDR3 bases are TGTGCCAGCAGTTCCTCTAGGCCCCCTGTGAACTTT. The full variable domain, its missing parts supplied by reference TRBV28 and TRBJ1-6, is DVKVTQSSRYLVKRTGEKVFLECVQDMDHENMFWYRQDPGLGLRLIYFSYDVKMKEKGDIPEGYSVSREKKERFSLILESASTNQTSMYLCASSSSRPPVNFGNGTRLTVT.

This clone was recorded a few times. The V and J genes are TRBV5-1 and TRBJ1-1, with D unclear. The CDR3 loop spans 13 amino acids. The V end was cut by 3 bases, the J end by 8 bases, with 14 bases between. CDR1 is SGHRS, CDR2 YFSETQ, per germline. CDR3 region: CASSSFGSFEAFF. CDR3 DNA: TGCGCCAGCAGCTCGTTTGGCAGTTTCGAAGCTTTCTTT.

The chain couples TRBV5-8 to TRBJ2-1, with TRBD2 matching 10 bases. V lost 6 bases to trimming and J lost 5 bases; unmatched junction nucleotides: 8. The CDR3 extends over 15 amino acids. CDR1 and CDR2 from the germline V gene are SGHTS and YDEGEE. CDR3 sequence (DNA): TGTGCCAGCACCCCTAGCGGGGGTCTCCACAATGAGCAGTTCTTC. Amino acid sequence: CASTPSGGLHNEQFF.

Comments on this clone: The sample carries other DNA sequences with the same CDR3. CDR3 sequence (DNA): TGTGCCAGTAGAAAACAGGGTACTGGGGCCAACGTCCTGACTTTC. This sequence encodes CASRKQGTGANVLTF. The chain joins TRBV19 to TRBJ2-6, with D possibly being TRBD1 (6 bases). This CDR3 region has 15 residues. Per the germline V gene, CDR1 is LNHDA and CDR2 is SQIVND (reference sequence). Trimming took 6 bases from V and 2 from J, leaving 11 bases between them.

The chain uses TRBV6-4 and TRBJ1-2; possibly TRBD1 for D (5 bases). The CDR3 runs to 15 residues. V was shortened by 3 bases and J by 8 bases, with 19 bases between the two germline ends. Germline assignment: CDR1 MRHNA and CDR2 SNTAGT. The CDR3 sequence: CASSELGQGGSGYTF. CDR3 bases: TGTGCCAGCAGTGAATTGGGGCAGGGTGGAAGCGGCTACACCTTC.

This clone was observed a handful of times. The chain uses TRBV28 and TRBJ2-7; tentative D call: TRBD1 (5 bases). Trimming stripped 6 bases from V and 4 bases from J, with 13 bases between. Germline CDR1 and CDR2: MDHEN and SYDVKM. The CDR3 has 13 amino acids. The CDR3 DNA reads as TGTGCCAGCAGCCGTAATAACAGGTACGAGCAGTACTTC. This encodes CASSRNNRYEQYF.

The V call is TRBV18, the J call TRBJ1-4; the D is unclear. CDR1 and CDR2 (germline): KGHSH, LQKENI. This CDR3 comprises 13 residues. Trimming stripped 6 bases from V and 8 bases from J, with 13 bases between. The CDR3 DNA follows: TGTGCCAGCTCGACTACCGATGGAGAAAAACTGTTTTTT. Protein: CASSTTDGEKLFF.

The V call is TRBV19, the J call TRBJ1-5; perhaps TRBD1 as D (5 bases). Trimming left V 5 bases short and J 5 bases short, with 19 bases between. Germline V lookup: CDR1 LNHDA, CDR2 SQIVND (reference sequence). The CDR3 loop spans 16 amino acids. The CDR3, as DNA: TGTGCCAGTAGTGGTTCGGTTGGAGGGGCCTATCAGCCCCAGCATTTT. The encoded protein is CASSGSVGGAYQPQHF.

The rearrangement uses TRBV11-2 and TRBJ1-1; D perhaps matches TRBD1 (5 bases). Germline V gene sequence: CDR1 SGHAT, CDR2 FQNNGV. With 0 bases removed from V and 5 bases from J, the gap between germline ends came to 10 bases. This CDR3 contains 14 residues. The CDR3 loop reads CASSLDPGATEAFF. CDR3 coding DNA: TGTGCCAGCAGCTTAGATCCTGGGGCGACTGAAGCTTTCTTT.

This chain joins TRBV5-6 and TRBJ2-7, with D tentatively TRBD1 (6 bases). Per the germline V gene, CDR1 is SGHDT and CDR2 is YYEEEE. V was clipped by 6 bases and J by 2 bases, with 15 bases between them. The CDR3 consists of 14 residues. CDR3 nucleotides: TGTGCCAGCACCATAACAGGGTCTACCTACGAGCAGTACTTC. Its translation is CASTITGSTYEQYF.

This chain joins TRBV10-3 and TRBJ1-5, with D uncertain. The CDR3 runs 13 residues. The V end was cut by 0 bases, the J end by 8 bases, with 8 bases between. The germline V gene has CDR1 ENHRY and CDR2 SYGVKD. Here the CDR3 reads CAISESGSEPQHF. The CDR3 DNA reads as TGTGCCATCAGTGAGTCGGGGAGTGAGCCCCAGCATTTT.

The rearrangement uses TRBV29-1 and TRBJ2-3; D gene uncertain. CDR1 is SQVTM and CDR2 is ANQGSEA in the germline V gene. The CDR3 has 13 residues. V lost 4 bases to trimming and J lost 0 bases, with 8 bases between them. Here the CDR3 reads CSVGSGSTDTQYF. The DNA of the CDR3 is TGCAGCGTTGGGTCGGGTAGCACAGATACGCAGTATTTT.

The chain combines TRBV5-1 with TRBJ1-2; the match to TRBD1 covers 7 bases. V shed 3 bases and J 6 bases; nucleotides not matched to a gene: 8. The germline V gene has CDR1 SGHRS and CDR2 YFSETQ. The CDR3 contains 14 residues. The CDR3 coding sequence is TGCGCCAGCAGCTCCTGGGGGACAGTTGATGGCTACACCTTC. Translating it yields CASSSWGTVDGYTF.

The chain recombines TRBV11-3 with TRBJ2-7; tentative D call: TRBD2 (6 bases). The CDR3 spans 14 residues. The V end was cut by 2 bases, the J end by 4 bases, with 12 bases between. The germline V gene encodes CDR1 SGHNT and CDR2 YENEEA. The CDR3, as DNA: TGTGCCAGCAGCTTACGCGCGGGGCCATACGAGCAGTACTTC. Protein sequence: CASSLRAGPYEQYF.